This TCR beta chain was found in a study of shared T cell receptors in the human thymus. Only in-frame clones appear in the TCRdb table, and some are missing; sequencing was by immunoSEQ multiplex PCR. The sample consists of approximately 760,000 clones, approximately 85% of them appearing once. These data were likewise used in another study, on human thymus T cells. From that report: The donors were infants in Finland with congenital heart defects, otherwise immunologically healthy. The source of the thymus tissue was resections taken during corrective heart surgery. Unrelated individuals reportedly shared highly overlapping thymic TCR repertoires.

Sample: thymocytes. The sequence was obtained from a girl under three years old with a congenital heart defect.

The CDR3: CASSPGTALNTGELFF. The CDR3 nucleotides are TGCGCCAGCAGCCCTGGGACTGCCCTTAACACCGGGGAGCTGTTTTTT. The chain is built from TRBV5-1 and TRBJ2-2, with D tentatively TRBD2 (6 bases). Trimming cost V 4 bases and J 2 bases, with 15 bases left between them. CDR3 length: 16 residues. In germline, CDR1 is SGHRS, CDR2 YFSETQ.